The 16 T cell receptor beta chains below all came from one sample that was sequenced in a study of CD8 T cells in ankylosing spondylitis. TCRdb used MiXCR to reprocess the 5' RACE reads, holding one entry per CDR3 protein. Of under 450,000 distinct CDR3 sequences in the sample, roughly 22% are singletons; the top ten hold over 10%. The sample taken for sequencing was blood, either unsorted or a sorted T cell fraction (not recorded which). The source is a male donor with ankylosing spondylitis or in good health (not recorded which).

This clonotype appeared a few times. This chain uses TRBV4-1 with TRBJ2-1; the D is unclear. V was cut by 4 bases and J by 8 bases, with 9 bases left in between. This CDR3 contains 12 residues. Per the germline V gene, CDR1 is MGHRA and CDR2 is YSYEKL. The CDR3 here is CASSPDWDEQFF. DNA of the CDR3: TGCGCCAGCAGCCCAGACTGGGATGAGCAGTTCTTC.

This clonotype was seen more than once but under ten times. The CDR3 DNA reads TGTGCCAGCAGTTACGGGCCGGGTTTAGGGTATGAGCAGTTCTTC. Residues: CASSYGPGLGYEQFF. V and J are TRBV6-5 and TRBJ2-1, with D uncertain. The V and J ends lost 2 bases and 8 bases respectively, with 16 bases between them. In germline, CDR1 is MNHEY, CDR2 SVGAGI. The CDR3 loop spans 15 amino acids.

This chain links TRBV15 with TRBJ2-7, with TRBD1 as a possible D gene (5 bases). Germline CDR1 LNHNV, CDR2 YYDKDF (reference sequence). Trimming removed 3 bases from V and 3 bases from J, with 9 bases in between. This CDR3 is 13 amino acids long. CDR3 DNA sequence: TGTGCCACCAGCAGGGGGCCGGGCTACGAGCAGTACTTC. This gives the protein CATSRGPGYEQYF.

V gene TRBV12-3 or TRBV12-4 combines with J gene TRBJ2-7; possibly TRBD2 for D (7 bases). The CDR3 extends over 16 amino acids. V was pared by 7 bases and J by 4 bases, with 23 bases between. This CDR3 reads CASTTTWDAGAYEQYF. Written as DNA, the CDR3 is TGTGCCAGCACCACAACCTGGGATGCGGGGGCTTACGAGCAGTACTTC.

This clonotype came up a few times. This chain uses TRBV11-2 with TRBJ1-1; D may be TRBD1 (6 bases). The CDR3 covers 14 residues. The germline CDR1 and CDR2 sequences are SGHAT and FQNNGV. V dropped 5 bases and J dropped 4 bases, with 14 bases sitting between them. The CDR3 sequence is CASSIDRRGTEAFF. The CDR3, as DNA: TGTGCCAGCAGCATCGACAGGAGGGGCACTGAAGCTTTCTTT.

This clonotype was seen many times. The junction does not match germline at one end; this may be a read error. The chain links TRBV4-1 to TRBJ2-7; D gene unclear. The CDR3 runs to 11 residues. Looked up from germline, CDR1 is MGHRA and CDR2 is YSYEKL. CDR3 nucleotides: TGTGCCAGCAGCCAAGGGCACGAGCAGTACTTC. It is translated as CASSQGHEQYF.

This clonotype was seen only a few times. The chain combines TRBV6-1 with TRBJ2-1; D not resolved. Trimming took off 4 bases at V and 4 bases at J, with 14 bases between the two ends. In germline, CDR1 is MNHNS, CDR2 SASEGT. This CDR3 comprises 15 residues. CDR3 sequence reads: CASSVRALLYNEQFF. The CDR3 coding sequence is TGTGCCAGCAGTGTCCGGGCGCTCCTTTACAATGAGCAGTTCTTC.

The sample holds a few counts of this clonotype. V and J are TRBV12-3 or TRBV12-4 and TRBJ2-1; D unresolved. CDR3 size: 14 residues. The ends were cut back, 5 bases at V and 0 bases at J, with 8 bases in the middle. Here the CDR3 DNA reads TGTGCCAGCAGTGATGGTGTCTCCTACAATGAGCAGTTCTTC. This encodes CASSDGVSYNEQFF.

This chain connects TRBV12-3 or TRBV12-4 to TRBJ2-1; no firm D call. The V end was cut by 6 bases, the J end by 0 bases, with 9 bases between. The CDR3 covers 14 residues. The DNA for the CDR3 is TGTGCCAGCAGCTGGACCGGCTCCTACAATGAGCAGTTCTTC. It is translated as CASSWTGSYNEQFF.

The genes are TRBV20-1 and TRBJ2-3; D is possibly TRBD1 or TRBD2 (5 bases each). CDR3 length equals 15 residues. V lost 0 bases, J lost 2 bases, and 12 bases lay in between. Germline CDR1 DFQATT, CDR2 SNEGSKA (reference sequence). The CDR3 is CSARDLRGNTDTQYF. Written as DNA, the CDR3 is TGCAGTGCTAGAGATCTGAGGGGAAACACAGATACGCAGTATTTT.

A few counts support this clonotype. The CDR3 reads CASSQDIGRGPEQYF. The CDR3 nucleotides read TGTGCCAGCAGCCAAGATATAGGTCGGGGCCCCGAGCAGTACTTC. The chain employs TRBV14 and TRBJ2-7; D could derive from TRBD1 or TRBD2 (5 bases each). CDR1 and CDR2 from the germline V gene are SGHDN and FVKESK. Trimming pared 0 bases from V and 6 bases from J, leaving 15 bases between. The CDR3 has 15 residues.

A few counts support this clonotype. The chain carries TRBV20-1 and TRBJ2-4, with D maybe TRBD1 (6 bases). Germline V gives CDR1 DFQATT, CDR2 SNEGSKA (reference sequence). This CDR3 has 18 residues. Trimming shortened V by 4 bases and J by 2 bases, and 24 bases separated the two germline ends. This chain's CDR3 is CSATLRDIRVLTKNIQYF. DNA for the CDR3: TGCAGTGCTACGCTTCGGGACATACGGGTCCTAACCAAAAACATTCAGTACTTC.

This clonotype was counted at least ten times. The gene calls are TRBV12-3 or TRBV12-4 and TRBJ2-6; D is tentatively TRBD1 or TRBD2 (5 bases each). V shed 3 bases and J shed 1 base, with 7 bases lying between them. CDR3 length: 15 amino acids. CDR3 in DNA: TGTGCCAGCAGTTTGTGGGGGTCTGGGGCCAACGTCCTGACTTTC. This gives the protein CASSLWGSGANVLTF.

V usage is TRBV28 and J usage is TRBJ2-3; possible D gene TRBD1, 6 bases. Germline V gene data show CDR1 as MDHEN and CDR2 as SYDVKM. The CDR3 runs to 14 residues. Trimming removed 4 bases at V and 4 bases at J, with 12 bases between. The CDR3 loop reads CASSSLQGPDTQYF. The DNA of the CDR3 is TGTGCCAGCAGTTCCCTGCAGGGGCCAGATACGCAGTATTTT.

This clonotype was counted only a few times. The junction and the germline gene differ at one end; a read error may be behind it. This chain uses TRBV29-1 with TRBJ2-2; weak D call: TRBD1 (6 bases). The CDR3 consists of 11 residues. The germline CDR1 and CDR2 sequences are SQVTM and ANQGSEA. The CDR3 sequence: CSVWDTGELSF. CDR3 bases: TGCAGCGTTTGGGACACCGGGGAGCTGTCTTTT.

This clonotype was picked up a small number of times. The J gene is TRBJ2-7, the V gene TRBV27; D may correspond to TRBD1 or TRBD2 (6 bases each). The V end lost 5 bases, the J end lost 6 bases, and 20 bases lay between the germline ends. Germline-derived CDR1 and CDR2 are MNHEY and SMNVEV (reference sequence). The CDR3 has 15 residues. The CDR3 bases are TGTGCCAGCAGTCAGGGGACTTGGGGGCAAGGCGAGCAGTACTTC. Protein product: CASSQGTWGQGEQYF.